The entry that follows covers one T cell receptor (beta chain) sequence. The antigen is not known. This specimen belongs to a study of T cell repertoires in cytomegalovirus infection. Whole-study context: CMV infection plus the matching HLA type was flagged by public TCR beta signatures. Study-wide points: It was HLA-C-restricted CMV-specific TCR beta clonotypes that dominated the response ex vivo. Cumulative frequency of public TCR beta families picked out carriers of CMV plus the relevant HLA.

TCRdb reanalysed the reads using MiXCR and keeps one entry per CDR3 protein. The table lists around 450,000 distinct CDR3 sequences, about 33% of them singletons, with about an eighth in the top ten. This receptor was identified in a human donor in good health (CMV status not recorded). Some clones in this sample may be carry-over from other donors' samples. Sequencing was done on a sample of PBMCs.

CDR3 protein: CASSQGPLGTGVTEAFF. Here the CDR3 DNA reads TGTGCCAGCAGCCAAGGCCCCCTTGGGACAGGGGTAACTGAAGCTTTCTTT. This chain uses TRBV14 with TRBJ1-1; TRBD1 matches 10 bases. The CDR3 is made up of 17 amino acids. V lost 1 base, J lost 5 bases, and 10 bases stayed unmatched. Germline-derived CDR1 and CDR2 are SGHDN and FVKESK.